This TCR beta chain was documented in a study of technical replicates of blood from a handful of donors. The protocol was immunoSEQ multiplex PCR, while the TCRdb copy is restricted to in-frame clones and leaves out a portion. The repertoire holds under 95,000 clones, with around 94% as singletons. Germline V gene data show CDR1 as MNHEY and CDR2 as SMNVEV (reference sequence). Trimming pared 5 bases from V and 4 bases from J, leaving 9 bases between. The length of the CDR3 is 12 residues. This TCR derives from a human donor in good health. The gene calls are TRBV27 and TRBJ2-7; possible D gene TRBD2, 5 bases. The sequenced sample was T cells isolated from PBMCs. As DNA, the CDR3 is TGTGCCAGCAGTCCGACTATGTACGAGCAGTACTTC. Translated: CASSPTMYEQYF.